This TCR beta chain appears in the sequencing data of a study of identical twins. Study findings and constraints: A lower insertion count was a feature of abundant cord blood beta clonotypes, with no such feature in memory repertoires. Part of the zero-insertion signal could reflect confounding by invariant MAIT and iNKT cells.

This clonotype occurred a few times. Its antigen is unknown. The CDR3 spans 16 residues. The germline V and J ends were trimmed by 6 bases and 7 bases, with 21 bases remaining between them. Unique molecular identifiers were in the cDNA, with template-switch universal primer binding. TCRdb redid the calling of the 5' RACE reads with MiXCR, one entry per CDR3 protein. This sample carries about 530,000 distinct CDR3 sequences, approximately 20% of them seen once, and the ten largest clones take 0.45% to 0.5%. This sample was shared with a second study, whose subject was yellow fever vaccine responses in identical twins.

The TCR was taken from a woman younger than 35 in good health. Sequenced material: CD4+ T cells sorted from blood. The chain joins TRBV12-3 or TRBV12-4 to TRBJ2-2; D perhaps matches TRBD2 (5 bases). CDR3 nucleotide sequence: TGTGCCAGCAGGCGCCTAGCACAAAAAAAGGTCGGGGAGCTGTTTTTT. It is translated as CASRRLAQKKVGELFF.